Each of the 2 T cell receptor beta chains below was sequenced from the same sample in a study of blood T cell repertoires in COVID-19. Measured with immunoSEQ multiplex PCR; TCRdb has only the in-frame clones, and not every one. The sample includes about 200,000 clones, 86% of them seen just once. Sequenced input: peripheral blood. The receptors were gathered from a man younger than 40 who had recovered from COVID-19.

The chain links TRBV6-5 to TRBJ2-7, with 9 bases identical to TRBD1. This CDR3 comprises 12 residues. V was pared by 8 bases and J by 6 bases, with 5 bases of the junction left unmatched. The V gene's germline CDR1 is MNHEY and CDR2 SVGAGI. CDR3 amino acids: CASRQGGTEQYF. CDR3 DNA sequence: TGTGCCAGCCGACAGGGGGGAACCGAGCAGTACTTC.

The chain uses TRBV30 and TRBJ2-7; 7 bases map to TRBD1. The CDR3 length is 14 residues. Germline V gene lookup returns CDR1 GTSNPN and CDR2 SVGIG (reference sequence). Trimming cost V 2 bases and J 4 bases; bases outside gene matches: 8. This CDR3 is CAWSPGQEIYEQYF. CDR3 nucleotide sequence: TGTGCCTGGAGTCCAGGACAGGAAATATACGAGCAGTACTTC.